These 15 T cell receptor beta chains came from one sample sequenced in a study of PD-1 blockade in classical Hodgkin lymphoma. Each patient relapsed following autologous stem cell transplantation, and prior brentuximab vedotin exposure differed. Repertoires were generated with immunoSEQ multiplex PCR, while TCRdb's copy carries only in-frame clones and drops some. The table lists about 34,000 clones, over 60% of them singletons. The sample consisted of peripheral blood mononuclear cells (PBMCs), taken before the second cycle of nivolumab. The receptors shown here come from a human donor with classical Hodgkin lymphoma.

The gene calls are TRBV7-2 and TRBJ2-1; D not resolved. Trimming left V 0 bases short and J 4 bases short, with 7 bases between. Germline CDR1 reads SGHTA; CDR2 reads FQGNSA. The length of the CDR3 is 14 residues. The CDR3 nucleotides are TGTGCCAGCAGCTTAGCCGGTTCTTACAATGAGCAGTTCTTC. Its translation is CASSLAGSYNEQFF.

This clone was observed once. The rearrangement uses TRBV4-1 and TRBJ1-4; D not resolved. The germline V gene encodes CDR1 MGHRA and CDR2 YSYEKL. This CDR3 region has 15 residues. Trimming cost V 0 bases and J 8 bases, with 13 bases left between them. The CDR3 nucleotides are TGCGCCAGCAGCCAAGACAGCCCCGGGCACGAAAAACTGTTTTTT. The encoded protein is CASSQDSPGHEKLFF.

The chain carries TRBV5-1 and TRBJ2-3, with D unresolved. Germline V gives CDR1 SGHRS, CDR2 YFSETQ. This CDR3 has 14 residues. The V end lost 0 bases, the J end lost 3 bases, and 8 bases lay between the germline ends. The CDR3, as DNA: TGCGCCAGCAGCTTGGATCCGGTAACAGATACGCAGTATTTT. As protein: CASSLDPVTDTQYF.

The chain combines TRBV11-3 with TRBJ2-5; 7 bases fit TRBD2. There are 15 residues in the CDR3. The germline V gene encodes CDR1 SGHNT and CDR2 YENEEA. Trimming removed 1 base from V and 5 bases from J; junction bases left unmatched: 7. The DNA of the CDR3 is TGTGCCAGCAGCTTAGGGGGCGATAGCGGGGAGACCCAGTACTTC. This sequence encodes CASSLGGDSGETQYF.

This clone has just a few counts. The chain joins TRBV11-2 to TRBJ2-5; the D is unclear. From germline, CDR1 is SGHAT and CDR2 FQNNGV. CDR3 size: 12 residues. Trimming took off 5 bases at V and 2 bases at J, with 6 bases between the two ends. CDR3 DNA: TGTGCCAGCAGCCCAACTCAAGAGACCCAGTACTTC. This translates into CASSPTQETQYF.

V usage is TRBV29-1 and J usage is TRBJ2-5; 7 bases are shared with TRBD2. Germline CDR1 is SQVTM and CDR2 is ANQGSEA. There are 12 residues in the CDR3. V shed 6 bases and J 3 bases; nucleotides not matched to a gene: 4. CDR3 sequence reads: CSVGGGEETQYF. CDR3 bases: TGCAGCGTGGGGGGGGGTGAAGAGACCCAGTACTTC.

This clone occurred once. As DNA, the CDR3 is TGTGCCTGGAGTTATGGGGGCGGGACGGCCAGCAATCAGCCCCAGCATTTT. This sequence encodes CAWSYGGGTASNQPQHF. The V call is TRBV30, the J call TRBJ1-5, with a weak D call TRBD1 (6 bases). Per the germline V gene, CDR1 is GTSNPN and CDR2 is SVGIG (reference sequence). V gave up 2 bases and J gave up 1 base, with 18 bases separating them. This CDR3 is built from 17 residues.

The chain uses TRBV19 and TRBJ1-1; D might be TRBD1 (6 bases). CDR3 length: 15 amino acids. Germline V gene lookup returns CDR1 LNHDA and CDR2 SQIVND (reference sequence). V lost 1 base and J 4 bases, leaving 13 bases between the germline ends. CDR3 amino acids: CASSIVGGGGTEAFF. As DNA, the CDR3 is TGTGCCAGTAGTATAGTTGGGGGCGGAGGCACTGAAGCTTTCTTT.

CDR3 nucleotides: TGTGCCAGCAGTGAATTTTCGCGGGCGGGGGAGACCCAGTACTTC. This codes for CASSEFSRAGETQYF. The chain recombines TRBV2 with TRBJ2-5; a possible D gene is TRBD2 (6 bases). CDR1 SNHLY and CDR2 FYNNEI come from the germline V gene. Trimming stripped 2 bases from V and 5 bases from J, with 15 bases between. The CDR3 spans 15 residues. The whole variable domain, remainder taken from reference TRBV2 and TRBJ2-5, is EPEVTQTPSHQVTQMGQEVILRCVPISNHLYFYWYRQILGQKVEFLVSFYNNEISEKSEIFDDQFSVERPDGSNFTLKIRSTKLEDSAMYFCASSEFSRAGETQYFGPGTRLLVL.

The gene calls are TRBV4-1 and TRBJ2-2; 7 bases are shared with TRBD2. Germline trimming cut 4 bases from V and 0 bases from J; bases unmatched to any gene: 5. Germline values: CDR1 MGHRA, CDR2 YSYEKL. This CDR3 contains 16 residues. CDR3 coding DNA: TGCGCCAGCAGCCTTACCGGGACTACGAACACCGGGGAGCTGTTTTTT. This gives the protein CASSLTGTTNTGELFF.

The chain employs TRBV5-1 and TRBJ2-1; D perhaps matches TRBD2 (5 bases). The CDR3 runs to 15 residues. Germline V gene lookup returns CDR1 SGHRS and CDR2 YFSETQ. V was trimmed by 0 bases and J by 0 bases, leaving 7 bases between them. CDR3: CASSLEGGSYNEQFF. The CDR3 nucleotides are TGCGCCAGCAGCTTGGAAGGAGGCTCCTACAATGAGCAGTTCTTC.

The chain links TRBV19 to TRBJ2-1, with TRBD2 matching 7 bases. V lost 3 bases and J lost 4; bases outside the gene matches: 12. The CDR3 has 17 residues. CDR1 is LNHDA and CDR2 is SQIVND in the germline V gene (reference sequence). The CDR3 nucleotides are TGTGCCAGTAGTATGTTAAAGAGCGGGGCCCCATACAATGAGCAGTTCTTC. Amino acid sequence: CASSMLKSGAPYNEQFF.

V usage is TRBV9 and J usage is TRBJ2-7; 11 bases fit TRBD2. Germline V lookup: CDR1 SGDLS, CDR2 YYNGEE. Trimming cost V 3 bases and J 4 bases; bases outside gene matches: 9. This CDR3 is 16 amino acids long. For the CDR3, the DNA is TGTGCCAGCAGCGAAGGTAGCGGGGGGGCCAGGTACGAGCAGTACTTC. Translating it yields CASSEGSGGARYEQYF.

On this clone: The junction departs from the called germline gene at one end, perhaps through a read error. The genes are TRBV6-6 and TRBJ1-1; D not resolved. The CDR3 is made up of 12 amino acids. Germline values: CDR1 MNHNY, CDR2 SVGAGI (reference sequence). The CDR3 spells CACRIMNTEAFF. The CDR3 nucleotides are TGTGCCTGCAGGATCATGAACACTGAAGCTTTCTTT.

This chain connects TRBV4-3 to TRBJ1-1; TRBD1 is a possible D gene (5 bases). CDR1 LGHNA and CDR2 YSLEER come from the germline V gene. The CDR3 extends over 13 amino acids. Trimming stripped 8 bases from V and 4 bases from J, with 14 bases between. CDR3 loop: CASGAGVGTEAFF. The DNA of the CDR3 is TGCGCCAGCGGGGCGGGGGTGGGCACTGAAGCTTTCTTT.